These 7 T cell receptor beta chains came from one sample sequenced in a study of Graves' ophthalmopathy and Graves' hyperthyroidism. The TCR beta CDR3 regions underwent amplification from RNA transcripts. Second-round multiplex PCR came after first-round RT-PCR with HTBI primers. From the multiplex PCR reads, TCRdb called clonotypes with MiXCR, one entry per CDR3 protein. Among hundreds of thousands of distinct CDR3 sequences listed, around 40% were seen once. The sequenced sample was peripheral blood. The receptors shown here come from an adult man with Graves' ophthalmopathy.

The chain employs TRBV25-1 and TRBJ1-4; 9 bases align to TRBD1. Per the germline V gene, CDR1 is MGHDK and CDR2 is SYGVNS. The CDR3 is 16 residues long. J was trimmed by 6 bases and V by 5 bases; bases with no gene match: 10. The CDR3 region is CASSSRTGEEDEKLFF. In DNA, the CDR3 is TGTGCCAGCAGTTCGAGGACAGGGGAAGAAGATGAAAAACTGTTTTTT.

This sequence joins TRBV14 and TRBJ2-7, with D tentatively TRBD1 (5 bases). Germline V lookup: CDR1 SGHDN, CDR2 FVKESK. The CDR3 contains 16 residues. Trimming left V 0 bases short and J 3 bases short, with 15 bases between. CDR3 nucleotides: TGTGCCAGCAGCCAAGAAATTCAGGGCCGTTACTACGAGCAGTACTTC. Encoded protein: CASSQEIQGRYYEQYF.

This clonotype appeared many times. V gene TRBV4-2 combines with J gene TRBJ1-5; D may be TRBD1 (5 bases). The V gene's germline CDR1 is LGHNA and CDR2 YNFKEQ. Trimming cost V 0 bases and J 3 bases, with 9 bases left between them. The CDR3 is made up of 15 amino acids. CDR3: CASSQEPGINQPQHF. The CDR3 nucleotides read TGTGCCAGCAGCCAAGAACCAGGGATCAATCAGCCCCAGCATTTT.

This clonotype was observed at least ten times. V is TRBV7-2 and J is TRBJ2-5; D call uncertain. Trimming cost V 2 bases and J 6 bases, with 10 bases left between them. This CDR3 contains 13 residues. CDR1 is SGHTA, CDR2 FQGNSA, per germline. The CDR3 bases are TGTGCCAGCAGCTTATCTGGGGTTCAGACCCAGTACTTC. It encodes CASSLSGVQTQYF. The variable domain in full, completed from reference TRBV7-2 and TRBJ2-5, reads GAGVSQSPSNKVTEKGKDVELRCDPISGHTALYWYRQSLGQGLEFLIYFQGNSAPDKSGLPSDRFSAERTGGSVSTLTIQRTQQEDSAVYLCASSLSGVQTQYFGPGTRLLVL.

The gene calls are TRBV15 and TRBJ2-1; the D gene is possibly TRBD2 (5 bases). V gave up 0 bases and J gave up 4 bases, with 13 bases separating them. Germline CDR1 LNHNV, CDR2 YYDKDF (reference sequence). The CDR3 runs 16 residues. CDR3 protein: CATSRDLAAGYNEQFF. The CDR3 nucleotides read TGTGCCACCAGCAGAGATCTCGCGGCGGGTTACAATGAGCAGTTCTTC.

Details on this clonotype: This CDR3 fails to terminate in the conserved phenylalanine or tryptophan, so it likely reflects a read error. J is TRBJ2-3 and V is TRBV7-2, with D possibly being TRBD1 or TRBD2 (7 bases each). Trimming pared 5 bases from V and 0 bases from J, leaving 15 bases between. Germline V gene lookup returns CDR1 SGHTA and CDR2 FQGNSA. The CDR3 contains 16 residues. The CDR3 reads CASSKRQGGSTDTQYV. The CDR3 nucleotides are TGTGCCAGCAGCAAGAGACAGGGAGGGAGCACAGATACGCAGTATGTT.

The chain has TRBV18 and TRBJ2-7; 9 bases align to TRBD1. There are 16 residues in the CDR3. In germline, CDR1 is KGHSH, CDR2 LQKENI. J was trimmed by 5 bases and V by 4 bases; bases with no gene match: 12. In DNA form, the CDR3 reads TGTGCCAGCTCACGAAGCCCTCCGGGACAGGGTAACGAGCAGTACTTC. It codes for CASSRSPPGQGNEQYF.